This T cell receptor (beta chain) derives from a study of T-cell memory formation after mild COVID-19. The ends were cut back, 4 bases at V and 5 bases at J, with 15 bases in the middle. Germline CDR1 SGHTA, CDR2 FQGNSA. The CDR3 runs 14 residues. TCRdb passed the 5' RACE reads through MiXCR, listing each CDR3 protein once. The sample records 200,000 or so distinct CDR3 sequences, 16% being singletons. Sequenced: PBMCs or a T cell subset sorted from them (not recorded which). This clonotype was obtained from an adult woman who had mild COVID-19 (a few samples of this study predate the infection). Cell type and time point are not known. The genes are TRBV7-2 and TRBJ2-7; possibly TRBD1 for D (6 bases). The CDR3 region is CASSYYLRGDEQYF. CDR3 bases: TGTGCCAGCAGCTACTACCTCAGGGGAGACGAGCAGTACTTC.